This TCR beta chain was profiled in a study of T-cell reconstitution after alpha-beta-depleted transplantation in children (dated by TCRdb to the mid-2010s). For the wider study: Using TCR repertoire profiling, the study followed T-cell immune reconstitution in a quantitative way in children after TCRalphabeta/CD19-depleted allogeneic hematopoietic cell transplantation.

The library was made by PCR. The sequencer was an Illumina HiSeq 2500. TCR library preparation used molecular barcoding, with unique molecular identifiers applied to normalize quantification of the TCRbeta repertoire. TCRdb reprocessing: public reads trimmed at Q25 with fastp, clones called with MiXCR, in-frame beta chains kept. For every CDR3 protein sequence, its rows merge into one entry that carries the most common genes and DNA. Counted in this sample were some 250,000 distinct CDR3 sequences; around 12% of them appeared once. Together, the top ten hold about 2.6% of the sample. This clonotype was observed at least ten times. Its antigen target is currently unknown. No qualities accompany the bases; no much larger clone lies one base away. The V end gives up 5 bases and the J end 3 bases, leaving 2 bases in the junction not matched to a gene. According to the germline V gene (reference sequence), CDR1 reads SEHNR and CDR2 reads FQNEAQ. Spanning cysteine to phenylalanine, the CDR3 consists of 13 amino acids. Only the CDR3 region is kept as DNA, spanning 39 bases read in frame from base 1.

Sequenced here: PBMCs from the stem cell graft donor, sampled from the stem cell graft. The receptor's source is a human donor who donated a stem cell graft to a child with acute lymphoblastic leukemia. The chain uses TRBV7-9 and TRBJ2-7, and 9 bases in between align with TRBD1. At the DNA level, the sequence is TGTGCCAGCAGCCAGACAGGGGGCTACGAGCAGTACTTC. It translates to CASSQTGGYEQYF.